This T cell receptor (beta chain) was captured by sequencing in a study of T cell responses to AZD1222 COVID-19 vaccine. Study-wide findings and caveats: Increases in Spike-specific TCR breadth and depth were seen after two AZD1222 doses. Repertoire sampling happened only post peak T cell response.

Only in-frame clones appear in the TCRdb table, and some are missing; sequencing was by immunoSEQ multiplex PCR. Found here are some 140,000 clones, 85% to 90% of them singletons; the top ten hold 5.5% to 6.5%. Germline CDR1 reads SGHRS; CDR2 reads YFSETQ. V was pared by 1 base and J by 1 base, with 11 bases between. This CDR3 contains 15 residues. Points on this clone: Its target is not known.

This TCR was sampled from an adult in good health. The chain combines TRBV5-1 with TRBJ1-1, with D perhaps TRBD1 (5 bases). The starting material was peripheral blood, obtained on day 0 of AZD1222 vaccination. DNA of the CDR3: TGCGCCAGCAGCTTGAGGGGAGGGGAGAACACTGAAGCTTTCTTT. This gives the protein CASSLRGGENTEAFF.